What follows are 23 T cell receptor beta chains derived from one specimen sequenced in a study of OX40 agonist ivuxolimab in advanced cancers. Receptor amplification or capture employed the immunoSEQ multiplex PCR assay. TCRdb took this table from immuneACCESS and kept in-frame rearrangements with V and J called. Such tables lack part of the clones; where checked against another copy, unresolved V genes explain under half of the gap, and the rest is unexplained. Within this sample are some 21,000 clones, with 84% of them counted one time only. The biggest ten clones account for roughly 25% of the sample. The sample in question was CD4+ or CD8+ T cells sorted from blood, obtained in a trial of the OX40 agonist ivuxolimab. The receptors shown here come from an adult with an advanced solid tumor such as melanoma, head and neck, liver or kidney cancer.

The chain combines TRBV5-1 with TRBJ2-1; D gene ambiguous. CDR3 size: 15 residues. Germline V lookup: CDR1 SGHRS, CDR2 YFSETQ. The V end was cut by 0 bases, the J end by 0 bases, with 7 bases between. The CDR3 is CASSLVDPSYNEQFF. The CDR3 region has the DNA TGCGCCAGCAGCTTGGTCGACCCCTCCTACAATGAGCAGTTCTTC.

The chain uses TRBV10-3 and TRBJ2-7; 8 bases fit TRBD2. In germline, CDR1 is ENHRY, CDR2 SYGVKD. V trimming: 7 bases; J trimming: 5 bases; junction bases outside the gene matches: 10. The CDR3 is 14 residues long. The CDR3 nucleotides read TGTGCCATCAAGGCAGCGGGAGTCTTCGACGAGCAGTACTTC. Residues: CAIKAAGVFDEQYF.

The gene calls are TRBV4-1 and TRBJ2-7, with unresolved D. The germline V and J ends were trimmed by 1 base and 5 bases, with 15 bases remaining between them. This CDR3 comprises 15 residues. The germline CDR1 and CDR2 sequences are MGHRA and YSYEKL. Here the CDR3 reads CASSQVFFGLDEQYF. The CDR3 nucleotides are TGCGCCAGCAGCCAAGTATTCTTTGGGTTAGACGAGCAGTACTTC.

This clone was observed a handful of times. The chain recombines TRBV25-1 with TRBJ1-1, with D maybe TRBD1 (6 bases). V lost 4 bases and J lost 6, with 15 bases in between. The CDR3 has 14 residues. CDR1 and CDR2 (germline): MGHDK, SYGVNS. The CDR3 loop reads CASSGPLGGAEAFF. CDR3 nucleotide sequence: TGTGCCAGCAGTGGTCCATTGGGGGGCGCTGAAGCTTTCTTT.

This chain joins TRBV7-9 and TRBJ1-1; D possibly corresponds to TRBD1 (6 bases). CDR3 length equals 14 residues. CDR1 is SEHNR, CDR2 FQNEAQ, per germline (reference sequence). The V and J ends lost 3 bases and 4 bases respectively, with 12 bases between them. The CDR3 reads CASSLGGGSTEAFF. The CDR3 DNA reads as TGTGCCAGCAGCTTGGGAGGGGGGTCCACTGAAGCTTTCTTT.

The count of this clone is one. This sequence joins TRBV14 and TRBJ2-2; a possible D gene is TRBD2 (6 bases). Germline loops: CDR1 SGHDN, CDR2 FVKESK. The CDR3 sequence is 17 residues long. V lost 3 bases and J 1 base, leaving 15 bases between the germline ends. DNA for the CDR3: TGTGCCAGCAGCCATTCCCTCGGGGGTTGGAACACCGGGGAGCTGTTTTTT. Amino acids: CASSHSLGGWNTGELFF.

The gene calls are TRBV2 and TRBJ2-2; TRBD2 agrees at 13 bases. CDR3 length: 18 amino acids. After removal of 6 bases from V and 0 bases from J, the junction contained 7 bases not matched to a gene. Germline values: CDR1 SNHLY, CDR2 FYNNEI. The CDR3 region is CASSPGLAGVPNTGELFF. The CDR3 DNA follows: TGTGCCAGCAGCCCTGGACTAGCGGGAGTACCGAACACCGGGGAGCTGTTTTTT. The variable domain in full, completed from reference TRBV2 and TRBJ2-2, reads EPEVTQTPSHQVTQMGQEVILRCVPISNHLYFYWYRQILGQKVEFLVSFYNNEISEKSEIFDDQFSVERPDGSNFTLKIRSTKLEDSAMYFCASSPGLAGVPNTGELFFGEGSRLTVL.

The genes are TRBV28 and TRBJ2-5, with D perhaps TRBD2 (6 bases). Near its end, the DNA agrees better with TRBJ2-7, so the J call may be wrong. This CDR3 is built from 15 residues. Germline V gene sequence: CDR1 MDHEN, CDR2 SYDVKM. The CDR3 bases are TGTGCCAGCAGTTTACTGGGTCTCCCGGGGGTCGAGCAGTACTTC. Translated, it gives CASSLLGLPGVEQYF.

This clone was detected a few times. The chain is built from TRBV19 and TRBJ2-3; no reliable D call. CDR3 length equals 13 residues. Per the germline V gene, CDR1 is LNHDA and CDR2 is SQIVND (reference sequence). The ends were cut back, 5 bases at V and 6 bases at J, with 12 bases in the middle. The CDR3 DNA reads TGTGCCAGTAGTGGATTTATATGGGATACGCAGTATTTT. This codes for CASSGFIWDTQYF.

By proportion, this clone is medium-sized. J is TRBJ1-1 and V is TRBV30, with D possibly being TRBD1 (5 bases). There are 12 residues in the CDR3. Germline V gene data show CDR1 as GTSNPN and CDR2 as SVGIG (reference sequence). V lost 5 bases and J lost 2, with 9 bases in between. CDR3 amino acids: CAWRQGNTEAFF. DNA for the CDR3: TGTGCCTGGCGTCAGGGCAACACTGAAGCTTTCTTT. The whole variable domain, filled in from reference TRBV30 and TRBJ1-1, reads SQTIHQWPATLVQPVGSPLSLECTVEGTSNPNLYWYRQAAGRGLQLLFYSVGIGQISSEVPQNLSASRPQDRQFILSSKKLLLSDSGFYLCAWRQGNTEAFFGQGTRLTVV.

The chain employs TRBV6-5 and TRBJ1-5; weak D call: TRBD1 (5 bases). The CDR3 has 14 amino acids. Germline V CDR1 and CDR2: MNHEY, SVGAGI. The germline V and J ends were trimmed by 0 bases and 3 bases, with 6 bases remaining between them. CDR3 in DNA: TGTGCCAGCAGTTACTCGGGGGACAATCAGCCCCAGCATTTT. As protein: CASSYSGDNQPQHF.

This chain links TRBV7-9 with TRBJ2-4; the match to TRBD1 covers 9 bases. J was trimmed by 1 base and V by 5 bases; bases with no gene match: 6. The CDR3 length is 16 residues. Germline CDR1 SEHNR, CDR2 FQNEAQ (reference sequence). The DNA for the CDR3 is TGTGCCAGCAGCAACCGGGACAGGGAGGCCAAAAACATTCAGTACTTC. Translating gives CASSNRDREAKNIQYF.

The genes are TRBV27 and TRBJ2-7, with D tentatively TRBD2 (7 bases). The CDR3 has 15 residues. Germline V gives CDR1 MNHEY, CDR2 SMNVEV (reference sequence). V was shortened by 1 base and J by 7 bases, with 17 bases between the two germline ends. In nucleotides, the CDR3 is TGTGCCAGCAGTTTATTTGGCGGGGGCCCAGAGGAGCAGTACTTC. Translation: CASSLFGGGPEEQYF.

The rearrangement uses TRBV11-2 and TRBJ2-7; possibly TRBD1 or TRBD2 for D (5 bases each). There are 15 residues in the CDR3. Germline V CDR1 and CDR2: SGHAT, FQNNGV. V dropped 3 bases and J dropped 0 bases, with 12 bases sitting between them. This CDR3 is CASSLGTGISYEQYF. The CDR3 DNA reads TGTGCCAGCAGCTTGGGGACGGGGATCTCCTACGAGCAGTACTTC.

The chain has TRBV9 and TRBJ2-1; TRBD2 matches 9 bases. Germline loops: CDR1 SGDLS, CDR2 YYNGEE. The CDR3 extends over 15 amino acids. Trimming cost V 3 bases and J 2 bases; bases outside gene matches: 3. In nucleotides, the CDR3 is TGTGCCAGCAGCGGACTAGCGGATGCCTACAATGAGCAGTTCTTC. Protein product: CASSGLADAYNEQFF.

This clone was counted only a few times. This rearrangement joins TRBV11-2 to TRBJ1-5, with D uncertain. The CDR3 totals 16 residues. With 5 bases removed from V and 2 bases from J, the gap between germline ends came to 16 bases. CDR1 is SGHAT and CDR2 is FQNNGV in the germline V gene. For the CDR3, the DNA is TGTGCCAGCAGCCAGTTCGCCCAAGCGGGCAATCAGCCCCAGCATTTT. It translates to CASSQFAQAGNQPQHF. The full variable domain, rest sourced from reference TRBV11-2 and TRBJ1-5, is EAGVAQSPRYKIIEKRQSVAFWCNPISGHATLYWYQQILGQGPKLLIQFQNNGVVDDSQLPKDRFSAERLKGVDSTLKIQPAKLEDSAVYLCASSQFAQAGNQPQHFGDGTRLSIL.

This chain joins TRBV9 and TRBJ2-1, with 7 nucleotides matching TRBD2. The CDR3 sequence is 14 residues long. V shed 3 bases, J shed 2 bases, and the junction held 2 bases outside the gene matches. From germline, CDR1 is SGDLS and CDR2 YYNGEE. CDR3 region: CASSELATYNEQFF. CDR3 DNA: TGTGCCAGCAGCGAACTAGCGACCTACAATGAGCAGTTCTTC.

This sequence joins TRBV6-4 and TRBJ2-2; 8 bases align to TRBD2. The CDR3 loop spans 14 amino acids. Per germline, CDR1 MRHNA and CDR2 SNTAGT. Trimming cost V 4 bases and J 5 bases; bases outside gene matches: 3. CDR3 region: CASSVRGGTGELFF. CDR3 coding DNA: TGTGCCAGCAGTGTACGGGGGGGGACCGGGGAGCTGTTTTTT.

The V and J genes are TRBV19 and TRBJ2-7; D call uncertain. The CDR3 length is 13 residues. Germline CDR1 reads LNHDA; CDR2 reads SQIVND (reference sequence). Trimming took 3 bases from V and 4 from J, leaving 10 bases between them. CDR3 bases: TGTGCCAGTAGTATTAGTGTGATATACGAGCAGTACTTC. As protein: CASSISVIYEQYF.

This chain connects TRBV5-1 to TRBJ2-7; either TRBD1 or TRBD2 may fit D (5 bases each). The germline V and J ends were trimmed by 4 bases and 0 bases, with 11 bases remaining between them. In germline, CDR1 is SGHRS, CDR2 YFSETQ. The CDR3 runs to 14 residues. CDR3 DNA sequence: TGCGCCAGCAGCGCCGGGGCGAACTCCTACGAGCAGTACTTC. It yields the protein CASSAGANSYEQYF.

V gene TRBV9 combines with J gene TRBJ2-5; 9 bases are shared with TRBD2. The CDR3 is made up of 15 amino acids. Germline values: CDR1 SGDLS, CDR2 YYNGEE. Trimming cost V 0 bases and J 5 bases; bases outside gene matches: 5. The CDR3 spells CASSVEAGGGETQYF. Written as DNA, the CDR3 is TGTGCCAGCAGCGTAGAGGCGGGAGGGGGGGAGACCCAGTACTTC.

The chain combines TRBV13 with TRBJ1-1, with D perhaps TRBD1 (5 bases). Trimming left V 11 bases short and J 1 base short, with 5 bases between. The germline gives CDR1 PRHDT, CDR2 FYEKMQ (reference sequence). CDR3 length: 10 residues. The CDR3 reads CAQGNTEAFF. The CDR3 DNA reads as TGTGCCCAGGGGAACACTGAAGCTTTCTTT.

CDR3 sequence (DNA): TGTGCCAGCAGCATCACTAGCGGGATTCTCACAGATACGCAGTATTTT. It specifies CASSITSGILTDTQYF. The J gene is TRBJ2-3, the V gene TRBV9; 10 positions agree with TRBD2. Germline V gene lookup returns CDR1 SGDLS and CDR2 YYNGEE. With 4 bases clipped from V and 2 bases from J, the junction kept 7 bases outside the gene matches. The CDR3 extends over 16 amino acids.